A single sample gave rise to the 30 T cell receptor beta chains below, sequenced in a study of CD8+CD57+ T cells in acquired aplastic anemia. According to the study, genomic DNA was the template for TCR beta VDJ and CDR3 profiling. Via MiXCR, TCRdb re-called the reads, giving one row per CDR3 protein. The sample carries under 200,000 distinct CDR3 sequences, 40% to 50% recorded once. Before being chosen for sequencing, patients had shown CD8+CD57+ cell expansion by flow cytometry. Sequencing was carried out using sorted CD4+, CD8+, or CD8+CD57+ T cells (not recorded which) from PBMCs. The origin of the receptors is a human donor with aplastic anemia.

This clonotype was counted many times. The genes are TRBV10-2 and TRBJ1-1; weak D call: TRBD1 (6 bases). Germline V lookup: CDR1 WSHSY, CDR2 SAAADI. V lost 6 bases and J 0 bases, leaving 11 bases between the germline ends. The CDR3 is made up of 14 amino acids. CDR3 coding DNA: TGCGCCAGCAGGTTGACAGGTATGAACACTGAAGCTTTCTTT. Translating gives CASRLTGMNTEAFF.

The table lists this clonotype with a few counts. CDR3 sequence (DNA): TGTGCCAGCTCACCGGTGACTAGCGGGAGCTCGGATACGCAGTATTTT. It encodes CASSPVTSGSSDTQYF. This chain joins TRBV18 and TRBJ2-3; 12 bases match TRBD2. Germline CDR1 reads KGHSH; CDR2 reads LQKENI. Germline trimming cut 3 bases from V and 6 bases from J; bases unmatched to any gene: 7. The CDR3 runs to 16 residues.

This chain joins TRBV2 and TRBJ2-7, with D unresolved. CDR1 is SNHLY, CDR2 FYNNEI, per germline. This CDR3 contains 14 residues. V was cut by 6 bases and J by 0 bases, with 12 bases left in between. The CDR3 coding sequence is TGTGCCAGCAGGTTTGGTCAGCTCTCCTACGAGCAGTACTTC. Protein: CASRFGQLSYEQYF.

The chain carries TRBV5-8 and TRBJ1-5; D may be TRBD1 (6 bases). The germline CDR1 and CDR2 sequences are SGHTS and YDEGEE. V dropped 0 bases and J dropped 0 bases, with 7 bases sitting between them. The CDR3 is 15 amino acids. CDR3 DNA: TGTGCCAGCAGCTTGGACAGGGTTAGCAATCAGCCCCAGCATTTT. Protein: CASSLDRVSNQPQHF.

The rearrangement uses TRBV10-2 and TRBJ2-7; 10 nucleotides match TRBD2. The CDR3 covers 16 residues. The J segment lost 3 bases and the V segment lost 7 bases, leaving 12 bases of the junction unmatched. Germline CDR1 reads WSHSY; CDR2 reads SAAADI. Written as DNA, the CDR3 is TGCGCCAGCAAAGGGGACCCAGCGGGGGGGCGCTACGAGCAGTACTTC. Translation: CASKGDPAGGRYEQYF.

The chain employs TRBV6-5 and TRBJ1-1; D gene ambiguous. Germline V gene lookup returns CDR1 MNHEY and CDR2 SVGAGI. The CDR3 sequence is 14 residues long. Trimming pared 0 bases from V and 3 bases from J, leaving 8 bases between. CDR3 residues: CASSYSSAYTEAFF. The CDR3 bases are TGTGCCAGCAGTTACTCGTCAGCATACACTGAAGCTTTCTTT.

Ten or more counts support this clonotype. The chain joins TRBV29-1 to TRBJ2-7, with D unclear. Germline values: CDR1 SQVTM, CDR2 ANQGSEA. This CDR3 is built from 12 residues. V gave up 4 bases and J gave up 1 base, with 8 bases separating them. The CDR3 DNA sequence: TGCAGCGTTGGAAGGGATTCCTACGAGCAGTACTTC. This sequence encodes CSVGRDSYEQYF.

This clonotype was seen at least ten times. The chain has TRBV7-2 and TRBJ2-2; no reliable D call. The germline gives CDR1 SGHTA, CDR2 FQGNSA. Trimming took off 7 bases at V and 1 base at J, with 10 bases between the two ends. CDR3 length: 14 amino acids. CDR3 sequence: CASIEHRNTGELFF. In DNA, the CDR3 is TGTGCCAGCATCGAACACAGGAACACCGGGGAGCTGTTTTTT.

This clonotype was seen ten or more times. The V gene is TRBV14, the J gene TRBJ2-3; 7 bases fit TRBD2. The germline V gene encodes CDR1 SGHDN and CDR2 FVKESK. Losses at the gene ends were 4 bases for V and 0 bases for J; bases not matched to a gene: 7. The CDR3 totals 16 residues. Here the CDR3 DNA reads TGTGCCAGCAGCCCCCTTGGGGGAGGGAGCACAGATACGCAGTATTTT. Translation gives CASSPLGGGSTDTQYF. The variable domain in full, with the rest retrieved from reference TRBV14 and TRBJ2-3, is EAGVTQFPSHSVIEKGQTVTLRCDPISGHDNLYWYRRVMGKEIKFLLHFVKESKQDESGMPNNRFLAERTGGTYSTLKVQPAELEDSGVYFCASSPLGGGSTDTQYFGPGTRLTVL.

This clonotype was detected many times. The CDR3 DNA reads as TGTGCCAGCAGCTCTCCAGATACGCAGTATTTT. Residues: CASSSPDTQYF. The J gene is TRBJ2-3, the V gene TRBV7-3; no clear D gene. Germline V gene lookup returns CDR1 SGHTA and CDR2 FQGTGA. Deletions cut 4 bases from V and 4 bases from J, with 3 bases between. CDR3 length: 11 amino acids.

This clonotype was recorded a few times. The CDR3 loop reads CASIGQPSYEQYF. In nucleotides, the CDR3 is TGTGCCAGCATTGGACAGCCCTCCTACGAGCAGTACTTC. The chain couples TRBV6-1 to TRBJ2-7; D may be TRBD1 (6 bases). The CDR3 totals 13 residues. Trimming took 7 bases from V and 0 from J, leaving 10 bases between them. The germline V gene has CDR1 MNHNS and CDR2 SASEGT.

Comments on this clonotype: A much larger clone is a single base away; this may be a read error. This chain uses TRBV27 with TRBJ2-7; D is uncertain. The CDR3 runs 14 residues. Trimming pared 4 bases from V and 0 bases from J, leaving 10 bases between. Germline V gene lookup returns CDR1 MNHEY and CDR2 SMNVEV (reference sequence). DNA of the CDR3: TGTGCCAGCAGTTCCCCGATGGTCTCCTACGAGCAGTACTTC. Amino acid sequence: CASSSPMVSYEQYF.

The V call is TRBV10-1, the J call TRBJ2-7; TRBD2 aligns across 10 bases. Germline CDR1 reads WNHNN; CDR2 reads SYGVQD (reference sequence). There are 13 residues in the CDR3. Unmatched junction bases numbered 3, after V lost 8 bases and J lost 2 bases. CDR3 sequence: CASGTSDTYEQYF. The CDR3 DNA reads TGCGCCAGCGGGACTAGCGACACCTACGAGCAGTACTTC.

The CDR3 coding sequence is TGCAGTGCTAGAGGTCAAGCGGGAGGTAACGAGCAGTACTTC. Protein sequence: CSARGQAGGNEQYF. This chain connects TRBV20-1 to TRBJ2-7; 9 bases align to TRBD2. The V and J ends lost 1 base and 5 bases, in that order; junction bases with no gene match: 6. Germline V gene lookup returns CDR1 DFQATT and CDR2 SNEGSKA (reference sequence). This CDR3 is 14 amino acids long.

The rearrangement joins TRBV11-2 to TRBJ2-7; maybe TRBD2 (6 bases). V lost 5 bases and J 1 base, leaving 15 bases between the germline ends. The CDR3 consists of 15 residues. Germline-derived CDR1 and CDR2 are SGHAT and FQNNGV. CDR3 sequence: CASSRGTLWSYEQYF. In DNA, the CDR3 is TGTGCCAGCAGCCGGGGGACTCTTTGGTCCTACGAGCAGTACTTC. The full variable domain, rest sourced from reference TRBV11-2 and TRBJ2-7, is EAGVAQSPRYKIIEKRQSVAFWCNPISGHATLYWYQQILGQGPKLLIQFQNNGVVDDSQLPKDRFSAERLKGVDSTLKIQPAKLEDSAVYLCASSRGTLWSYEQYFGPGTRLTVT.

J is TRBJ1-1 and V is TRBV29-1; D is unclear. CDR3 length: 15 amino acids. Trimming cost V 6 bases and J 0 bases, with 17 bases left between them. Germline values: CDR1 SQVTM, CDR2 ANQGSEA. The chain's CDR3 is CSVPRVGYMNTEAFF. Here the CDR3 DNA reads TGCAGCGTGCCGAGGGTCGGGTATATGAACACTGAAGCTTTCTTT. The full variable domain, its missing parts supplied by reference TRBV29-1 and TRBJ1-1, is SAVISQKPSRDICQRGTSLTIQCQVDSQVTMMFWYRQQPGQSLTLIATANQGSEATYESGFVIDKFPISRPNLTFSTLTVSNMSPEDSSIYLCSVPRVGYMNTEAFFGQGTRLTVV.

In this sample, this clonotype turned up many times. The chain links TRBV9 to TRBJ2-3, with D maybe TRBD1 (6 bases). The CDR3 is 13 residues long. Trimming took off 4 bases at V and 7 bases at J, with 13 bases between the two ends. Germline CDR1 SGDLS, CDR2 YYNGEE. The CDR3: CASSPGDQNTQYF. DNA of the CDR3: TGTGCCAGCAGCCCAGGGGACCAGAATACGCAGTATTTT.

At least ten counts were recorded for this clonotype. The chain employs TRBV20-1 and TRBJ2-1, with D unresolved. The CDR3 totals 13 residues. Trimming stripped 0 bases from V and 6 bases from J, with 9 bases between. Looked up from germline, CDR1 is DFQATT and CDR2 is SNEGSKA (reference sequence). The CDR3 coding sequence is TGCAGTGCTAGAGATCCAAACCCCAATGAGCAGTTCTTC. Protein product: CSARDPNPNEQFF.

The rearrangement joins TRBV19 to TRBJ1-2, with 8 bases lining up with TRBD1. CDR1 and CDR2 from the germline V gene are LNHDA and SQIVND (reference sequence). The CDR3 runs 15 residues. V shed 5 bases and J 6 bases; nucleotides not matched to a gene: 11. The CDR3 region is CASSAGTGRRDGYTF. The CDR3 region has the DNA TGTGCCAGTAGTGCCGGGACAGGTCGTCGGGATGGCTACACCTTC. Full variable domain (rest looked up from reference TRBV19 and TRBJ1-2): DGGITQSPKYLFRKEGQNVTLSCEQNLNHDAMYWYRQDPGQGLRLIYYSQIVNDFQKGDIAEGYSVSREKKESFPLTVTSAQKNPTAFYLCASSAGTGRRDGYTFGSGTRLTVV.

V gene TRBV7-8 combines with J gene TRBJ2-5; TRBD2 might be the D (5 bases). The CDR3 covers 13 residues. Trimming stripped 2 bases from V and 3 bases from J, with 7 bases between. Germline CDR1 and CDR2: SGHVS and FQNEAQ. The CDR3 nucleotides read TGTGCCAGCAGCTTACAGGAGGAAGAGACCCAGTACTTC. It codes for CASSLQEEETQYF. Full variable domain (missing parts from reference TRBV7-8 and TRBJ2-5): GAGVSQSPRYKVAKRGQDVALRCDPISGHVSLFWYQQALGQGPEFLTYFQNEAQLDKSGLPSDRFFAERPEGSVSTLKIQRTQQEDSAVYLCASSLQEEETQYFGPGTRLLVL.

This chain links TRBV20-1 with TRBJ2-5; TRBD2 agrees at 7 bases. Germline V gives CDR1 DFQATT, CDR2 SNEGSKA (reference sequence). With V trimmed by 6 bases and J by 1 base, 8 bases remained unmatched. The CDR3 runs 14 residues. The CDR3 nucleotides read TGCAGTGCCCGACTAGCAGACCTCCAAGAGACCCAGTACTTC. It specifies CSARLADLQETQYF.

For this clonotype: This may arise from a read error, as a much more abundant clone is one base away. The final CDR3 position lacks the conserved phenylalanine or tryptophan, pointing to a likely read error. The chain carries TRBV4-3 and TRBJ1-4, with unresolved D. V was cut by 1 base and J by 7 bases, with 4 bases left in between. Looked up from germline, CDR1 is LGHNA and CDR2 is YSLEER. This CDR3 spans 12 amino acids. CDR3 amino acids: CASSQATEKLFL. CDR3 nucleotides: TGCGCCAGCAGCCAAGCGACTGAAAAACTGTTTCTT.

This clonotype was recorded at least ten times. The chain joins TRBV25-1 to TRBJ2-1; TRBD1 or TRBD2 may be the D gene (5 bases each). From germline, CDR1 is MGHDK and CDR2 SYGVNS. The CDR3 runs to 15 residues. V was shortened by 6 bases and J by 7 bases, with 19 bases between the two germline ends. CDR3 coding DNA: TGTGCCAGCAGGGGCCGTACCGGGGCTATAAATGAGCAGTTCTTC. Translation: CASRGRTGAINEQFF.

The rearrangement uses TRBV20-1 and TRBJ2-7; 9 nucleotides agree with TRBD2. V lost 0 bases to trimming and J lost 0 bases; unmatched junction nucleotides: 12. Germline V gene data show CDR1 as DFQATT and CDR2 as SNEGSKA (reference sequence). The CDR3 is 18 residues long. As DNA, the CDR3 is TGCAGTGCTAGAGATATTCGCGGAATTAGCGGGAGCTCCTACGAGCAGTACTTC. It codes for CSARDIRGISGSSYEQYF.

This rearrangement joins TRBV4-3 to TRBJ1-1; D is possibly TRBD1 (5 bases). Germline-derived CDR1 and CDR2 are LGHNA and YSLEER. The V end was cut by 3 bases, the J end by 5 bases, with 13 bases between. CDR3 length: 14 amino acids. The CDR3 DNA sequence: TGCGCCAGCAGCCAGCACCAGGGAGGAACTGAAGCTTTCTTT. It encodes CASSQHQGGTEAFF.

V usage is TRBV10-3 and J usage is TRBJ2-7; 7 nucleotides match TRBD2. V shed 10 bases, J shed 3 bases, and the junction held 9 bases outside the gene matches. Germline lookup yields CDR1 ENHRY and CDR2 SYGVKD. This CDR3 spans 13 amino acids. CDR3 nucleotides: TGTGCCAGTGGGGGTGGCGGGAGCTACGAGCAGTACTTC. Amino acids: CASGGGGSYEQYF.

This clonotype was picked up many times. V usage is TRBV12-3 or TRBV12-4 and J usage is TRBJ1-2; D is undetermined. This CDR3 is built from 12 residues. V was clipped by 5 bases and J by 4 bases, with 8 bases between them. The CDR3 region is CASSPQIYGYTF. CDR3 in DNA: TGTGCCAGCAGTCCACAGATCTATGGCTACACCTTC.

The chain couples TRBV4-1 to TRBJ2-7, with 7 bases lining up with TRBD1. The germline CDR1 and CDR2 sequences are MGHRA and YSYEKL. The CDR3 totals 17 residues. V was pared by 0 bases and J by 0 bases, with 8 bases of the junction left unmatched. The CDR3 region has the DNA TGCGCCAGCAGCCAAGAATACTGGACAGGCAGCTCCTACGAGCAGTACTTC. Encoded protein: CASSQEYWTGSSYEQYF.

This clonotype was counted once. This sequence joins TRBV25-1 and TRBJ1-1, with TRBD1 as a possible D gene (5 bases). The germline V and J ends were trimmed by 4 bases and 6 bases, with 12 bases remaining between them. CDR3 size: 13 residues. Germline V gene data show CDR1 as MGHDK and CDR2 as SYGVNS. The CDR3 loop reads CASSGQGYAEAFF. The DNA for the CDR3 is TGTGCCAGCAGTGGTCAGGGTTATGCTGAAGCTTTCTTT.

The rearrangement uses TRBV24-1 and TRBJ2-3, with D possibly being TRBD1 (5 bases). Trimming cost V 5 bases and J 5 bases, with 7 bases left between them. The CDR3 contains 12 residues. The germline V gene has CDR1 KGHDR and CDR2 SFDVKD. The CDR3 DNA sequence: TGTGCCACCAGTGTGGGGCTAGATACGCAGTATTTT. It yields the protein CATSVGLDTQYF.